This T cell receptor (beta chain) came from a study of blood T cells in healthy people across ages. Study-wide results and limits: Since the PBMCs were unsorted, naive and antigen-experienced cells could not be conclusively compared. Expanded clonotype changes were possibly confounded by unknown donor CMV status.

A second PCR of roughly 7 to 11 cycles used a sample-barcoded 5' primer and a J-beta primer mix. TCRdb re-analysed the 5' RACE reads in MiXCR, keeping a single row per CDR3 protein. The profile shows around 1,500,000 distinct CDR3 sequences, around 39% of them singletons. Germline loops: CDR1 SGDLS, CDR2 YYNGEE. The ends lost 0 bases at V and 2 bases at J; junction bases unmatched: 9. The length of the CDR3 is 17 residues. Staff drew roughly 10 milliliters of peripheral blood from each donor. This clonotype came up a few times. What it binds is not known. The specimen was blood. The sequence derives from a woman in her late teens or twenties in good health. V gene TRBV9 combines with J gene TRBJ2-5; TRBD2 aligns across 8 bases. This CDR3 reads CASSVATGGVPQETQYF. CDR3 bases: TGTGCCAGCAGCGTAGCTACGGGGGGGGTCCCTCAAGAGACCCAGTACTTC.